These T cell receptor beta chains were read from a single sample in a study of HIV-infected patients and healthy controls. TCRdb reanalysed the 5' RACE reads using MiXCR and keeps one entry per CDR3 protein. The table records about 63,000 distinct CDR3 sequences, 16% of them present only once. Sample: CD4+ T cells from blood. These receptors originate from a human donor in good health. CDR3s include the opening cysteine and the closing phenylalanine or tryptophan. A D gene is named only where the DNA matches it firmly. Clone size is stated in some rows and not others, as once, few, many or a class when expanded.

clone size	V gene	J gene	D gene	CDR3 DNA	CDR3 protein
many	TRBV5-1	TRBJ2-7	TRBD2	TGCGCCAGCAGCTTGTCTAGCGGGATGGGAGAGCAGTACTTC	CASSLSSGMGEQYF
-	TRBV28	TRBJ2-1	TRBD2	TGTGCCAGCAGTCCTTTTTCTAGCGGGGACCACAATGAGCAGTTCTTC	CASSPFSSGDHNEQFF
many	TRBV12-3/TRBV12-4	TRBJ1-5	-	TGTGCCAGCACTTCAGAGGACACCAATCAGCCCCAGCATTTT	CASTSEDTNQPQHF
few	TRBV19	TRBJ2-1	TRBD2	TGTGCCAGTAGTATTCTTCCCCATAGCGGGAGGGGGGCGGATGAGCAGTTCTTC	CASSILPHSGRGADEQFF
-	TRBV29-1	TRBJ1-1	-	TGCAGCGTTGGGGGACTGAACACTGAAGCTTTCTTT	CSVGGLNTEAFF
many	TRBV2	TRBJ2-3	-	TGTGCCAGCAGTGTCCTGCCTGAAACAGATACGCAGTATTTT	CASSVLPETDTQYF
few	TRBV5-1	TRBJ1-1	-	TGCGCCAGCAGCTTGAGGGGGGGAAGTGGCACTGAAGCTTTCTTT	CASSLRGGSGTEAFF
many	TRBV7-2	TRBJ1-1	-	TGTGCCAGCAGCAAGGACAGCAAGAACACTGAAGCTTTCTTT	CASSKDSKNTEAFF
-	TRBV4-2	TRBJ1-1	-	TGTGCCAGCAGCCAAGTAGGGAAGGGAAAGGGCACTGAAGCTTTCTTT	CASSQVGKGKGTEAFF
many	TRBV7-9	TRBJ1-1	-	TGTGCCAGCACAAACGGAGTGAACACTGAAGCTTTCTTT	CASTNGVNTEAFF
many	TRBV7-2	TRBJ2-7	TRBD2	TGTGCCAGCGGCCCAGGGCTAGCGGGGGCAAGGGTCTACGAGCAGTACTTC	CASGPGLAGARVYEQYF
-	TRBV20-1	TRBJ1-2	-	TGCAGTGCTAGAGATCCAACAGGGTATGGCTACACCTTC	CSARDPTGYGYTF
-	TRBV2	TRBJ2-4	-	TGTGCCAGCAGTGTCGTATCTAACAAAAACATTCAGTACTTC	CASSVVSNKNIQYF
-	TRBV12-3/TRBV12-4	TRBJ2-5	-	TGTGCCAGCAGTCCTGCGGCTGGGACCCAGTACTTC	CASSPAAGTQYF
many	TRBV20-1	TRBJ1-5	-	TGCAGTGCTAGAGATGTGGGCGCCAATCAGCCCCAGCATTTT	CSARDVGANQPQHF
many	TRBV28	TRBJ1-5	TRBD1	TGTGCCAGCAGTTGGGGACAGAGCTATCAGCCCCAGCATTTT	CASSWGQSYQPQHF
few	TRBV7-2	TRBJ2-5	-	TGTGCCAGCAGCTTTACAGGGTTAGAGACCCAGTACTTC	CASSFTGLETQYF
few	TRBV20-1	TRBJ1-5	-	TGCAGTGCTAGAGCGGGGGGGGGTATTAGCAATCAGCCCCAGCATTTT	CSARAGGGISNQPQHF
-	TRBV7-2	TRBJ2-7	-	TGTGCCAGCAGCTCCACAGGGAATGGTTACGAGCAGTACTTC	CASSSTGNGYEQYF
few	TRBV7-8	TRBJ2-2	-	TGTGCCAGCAGCCCGAGCCGGGACACAAACACCGGGGAGCTGTTTTTT	CASSPSRDTNTGELFF
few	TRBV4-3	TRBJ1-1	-	TGCGCCAGCAGCCAAGAAGTTGCAGCGAACACTGAAGCTTTCTTT	CASSQEVAANTEAFF
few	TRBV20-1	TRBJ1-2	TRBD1	TGCAGTGCTCCCGATTTGGGGACAGGTGGTGGCTACACCTTC	CSAPDLGTGGGYTF
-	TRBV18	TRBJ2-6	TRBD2	TGTGCCAGCTCACCAATCCTAGCGGGAGTCTCTGGGGCCAACGTCCTGACTTTC	CASSPILAGVSGANVLTF
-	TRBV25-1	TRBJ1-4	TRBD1	TGTGCCAGCAGTGAGGGGGGACAGGCCAAGGGACTGTTTTTT	CASSEGGQAKGLFF
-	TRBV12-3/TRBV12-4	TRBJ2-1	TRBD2	TGTGCCAGCACCCCGGCTAGCGGGGGGGGCCGTGTGCAGTTCTTC	CASTPASGGGRVQFF
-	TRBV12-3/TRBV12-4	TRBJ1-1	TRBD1	TGTGCCAGCAGTCTTTGGACAGGGGTGATGAACACTGAAGCTTTCTTT	CASSLWTGVMNTEAFF
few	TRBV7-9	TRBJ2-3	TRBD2	TGTGCCAGCACTGTGGGGGGGTCGTTCGGGAGTACCGCAGATACGCAGTATTTT	CASTVGGSFGSTADTQYF
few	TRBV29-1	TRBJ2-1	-	TGCAGCGTAACCCACGGCGGGCAGGGTGTGGGGAATGAGCAGTTCTTC	CSVTHGGQGVGNEQFF
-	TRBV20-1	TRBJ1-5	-	TGCAGTGCTATCCCAGGTTCGGGGGCGGGTCAGCCCCAGCATTTT	CSAIPGSGAGQPQHF
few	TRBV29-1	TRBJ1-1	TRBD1	TGCAGCGTAGGGGACAGAGGGGACACTGAAGCTTTCTTT	CSVGDRGDTEAFF
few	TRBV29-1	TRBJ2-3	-	TGCAGCGATTCTAGCACAGATACGCAGTATTTT	CSDSSTDTQYF
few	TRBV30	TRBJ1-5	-	TGTGCCTGGAGTCCCCCCGTTGGAGCGCCCCAGCATTTT	CAWSPPVGAPQHF
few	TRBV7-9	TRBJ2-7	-	TGTGCCAGCAGCCTAAACGGACTTGCCTACGAGCAGTACTTC	CASSLNGLAYEQYF
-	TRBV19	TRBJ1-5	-	TGTGCCAGTAGTATGCAGGGTCGCCAGCCCCAGCATTTT	CASSMQGRQPQHF
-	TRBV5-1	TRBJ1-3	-	TGCGCCAGCAGCTTGAATCCCCCTGGAAACACCATATATTTT	CASSLNPPGNTIYF
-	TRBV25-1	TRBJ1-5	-	TGTGCCAGCAGTGAAGGTTACAGCTATCAGCCCCAGCATTTT	CASSEGYSYQPQHF
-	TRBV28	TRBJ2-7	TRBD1	TGTGCCAGCAGTATCCTCATAACAGGGGGCGAGCAGTACTTC	CASSILITGGEQYF
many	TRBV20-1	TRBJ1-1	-	TGCAGTGCTAGACCGGACCCCGCAACCCTTGAAGCTTTCTTT	CSARPDPATLEAFF
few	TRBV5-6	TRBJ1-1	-	TGTGCCAGCAGCTGGGACCAGGTACTGAACACTGAAGCTTTCTTT	CASSWDQVLNTEAFF
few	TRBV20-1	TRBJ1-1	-	TGCAGTGCTAGAGATCAGGGACCGCGGCAAGCTTTCTTT	CSARDQGPRQAFF
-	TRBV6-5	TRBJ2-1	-	TGTGCCAGCAGTTACAATGAGCAGTTCTTC	CASSYNEQFF
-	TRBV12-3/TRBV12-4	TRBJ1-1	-	TGTGCCAGCAGTTCTGGAGGACACACTGAAGCTTTCTTT	CASSSGGHTEAFF
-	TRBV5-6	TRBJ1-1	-	TGTGCCAGCAGCCTACAGGGCACTGAAGCTTTCTTT	CASSLQGTEAFF
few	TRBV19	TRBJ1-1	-	TGTGCCAGTAGCCGACACGGTAGAGCTTTCTTT	CASSRHGRAFF
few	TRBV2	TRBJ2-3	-	TGTGCCAGCAGTGAAAACTGGGATACGCAGTATTTT	CASSENWDTQYF
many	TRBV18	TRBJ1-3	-	TGTGCCAGCTTACCCCAGACCGGCTCTGGAAACACCATATATTTT	CASLPQTGSGNTIYF
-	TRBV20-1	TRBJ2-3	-	TGCAGTGCTAGATTGGTCCCAGGGGCAGGGGATACGCAGTATTTT	CSARLVPGAGDTQYF
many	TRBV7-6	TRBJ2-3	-	TGTGCCAGCAGCTTAGTCTCGGATACGCAGTATTTT	CASSLVSDTQYF
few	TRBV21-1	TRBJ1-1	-	TGTGCCAGCAGCCCCAAGAGGTCCGGGGGCGCGGTGAACACTGAAGCTTTCTTT	CASSPKRSGGAVNTEAFF
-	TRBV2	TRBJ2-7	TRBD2	TGTGCCAGCAGTGCGGGGAGGGACGAGCAGTACTTC	CASSAGRDEQYF
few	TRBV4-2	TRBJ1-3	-	TGTGCCAGCAGCCAAGACTCCGGAGGAGTCTCTGGAAACACCATATATTTT	CASSQDSGGVSGNTIYF
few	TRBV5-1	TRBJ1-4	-	TGCGCCAGCAGCTTGGGTCTCATGGGGAAGAATGAAAAACTGTTTTTT	CASSLGLMGKNEKLFF
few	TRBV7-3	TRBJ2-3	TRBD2	TGTGCCAGCAGCCTAGCGGGGGGGCTGGATACGCAGTATTTT	CASSLAGGLDTQYF
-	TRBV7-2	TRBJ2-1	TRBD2	TGTGCCAGCAGCTTCACGATCATACGGGGGGGAGGGAATGAGCAGTTCTTC	CASSFTIIRGGGNEQFF
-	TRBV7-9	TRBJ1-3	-	TGTGCCAGCAGTCAAGGACAGCCTGCCTCTGGAAACACCATATATTTT	CASSQGQPASGNTIYF
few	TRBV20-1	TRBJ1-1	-	TGCAGTGCCGGGGCGGGGAACACTGAAGCTTTCTTT	CSAGAGNTEAFF
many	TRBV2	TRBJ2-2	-	TGTGCCAGCAGTGAATCCAGCACCGGGGAGCTGTTTTTT	CASSESSTGELFF
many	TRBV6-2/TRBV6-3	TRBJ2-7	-	TGTGCCAGCAGTACTCAACCGGGACCGCTAGAGCAGTACTTC	CASSTQPGPLEQYF